This passage covers 3 T cell receptor beta chains from one sample sequenced in a study of T-cell memory formation after mild COVID-19. TCRdb passed the 5' RACE reads through MiXCR, listing each CDR3 protein once. The sample contains some 290,000 distinct CDR3 sequences, under 20% of which appear only once. The sequencing sample was made of PBMCs or a T cell subset sorted from them (not recorded which). These TCRs come from a young man who had mild COVID-19 (a few samples of this study predate the infection). Cell type and time point are not known.

The chain links TRBV10-3 to TRBJ2-7; D gene unclear. The CDR3 runs 13 residues. Germline lookup yields CDR1 ENHRY and CDR2 SYGVKD. Trimming cost V 2 bases and J 6 bases, with 11 bases left between them. DNA for the CDR3: TGTGCCATCAGTGAGGCCCTGGTTTCCGAGCAGTACTTC. Protein product: CAISEALVSEQYF.

The chain has TRBV5-1 and TRBJ1-3; D remains unclear. V dropped 0 bases and J dropped 0 bases, with 7 bases sitting between them. The CDR3 spans 15 residues. Per the germline V gene, CDR1 is SGHRS and CDR2 is YFSETQ. This CDR3 is CASSLGDGSGNTIYF. DNA of the CDR3: TGCGCCAGCAGCTTGGGAGACGGCTCTGGAAACACCATATATTTT.

This clonotype was counted at least ten times. The CDR3 bases are TGTGCCAGCAGTGTTCTTTTAGGGCATGAGCAGTTCTTC. Translated, it gives CASSVLLGHEQFF. The V and J genes are TRBV2 and TRBJ2-1; D is uncertain. The CDR3 contains 13 residues. The germline gives CDR1 SNHLY, CDR2 FYNNEI. V was pared by 4 bases and J by 8 bases, with 12 bases between. Full variable domain (rest looked up from reference TRBV2 and TRBJ2-1): EPEVTQTPSHQVTQMGQEVILRCVPISNHLYFYWYRQILGQKVEFLVSFYNNEISEKSEIFDDQFSVERPDGSNFTLKIRSTKLEDSAMYFCASSVLLGHEQFFGPGTRLTVL.